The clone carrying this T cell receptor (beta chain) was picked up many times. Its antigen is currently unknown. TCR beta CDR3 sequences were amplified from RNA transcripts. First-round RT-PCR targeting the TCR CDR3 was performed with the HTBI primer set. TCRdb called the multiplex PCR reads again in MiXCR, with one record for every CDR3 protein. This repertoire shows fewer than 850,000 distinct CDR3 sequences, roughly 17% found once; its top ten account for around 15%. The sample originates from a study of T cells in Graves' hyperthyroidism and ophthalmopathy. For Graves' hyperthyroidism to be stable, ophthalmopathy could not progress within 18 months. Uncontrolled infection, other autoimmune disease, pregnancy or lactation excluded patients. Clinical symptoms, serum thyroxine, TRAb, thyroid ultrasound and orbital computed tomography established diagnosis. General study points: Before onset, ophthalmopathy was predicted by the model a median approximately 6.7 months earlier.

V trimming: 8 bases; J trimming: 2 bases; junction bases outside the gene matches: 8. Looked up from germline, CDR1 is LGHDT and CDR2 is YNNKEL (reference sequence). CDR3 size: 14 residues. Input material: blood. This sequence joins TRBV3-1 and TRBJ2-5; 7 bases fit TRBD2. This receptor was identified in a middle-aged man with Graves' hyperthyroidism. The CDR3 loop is CASATGGGQETQYF. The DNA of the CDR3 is TGTGCCAGCGCCACGGGGGGTGGTCAAGAGACCCAGTACTTC.